Here is one T cell receptor beta chain with its context. The data were taken from a study of blood T cell repertoires in COVID-19. The CDR3 is made up of 17 amino acids. Germline assignment: CDR1 MDHEN and CDR2 SYDVKM. J was trimmed by 3 bases and V by 4 bases; bases with no gene match: 11. Some clones are missing from TCRdb's copy, which holds only in-frame ones; the method was immunoSEQ multiplex PCR. The table lists about 120,000 clones, about nine tenths of them singletons. This chain links TRBV28 with TRBJ2-2; TRBD2 matches 7 bases. The TCR comes from a human donor with active COVID-19. The donor label of this sample is uncertain. The sequencing sample was made of peripheral blood. The CDR3 DNA sequence: TGTGCCAGCAGTTCTCCCCACGGGGGGTTGGACACCGGGGAGCTGTTTTTT. It codes for CASSSPHGGLDTGELFF.